These T cell receptor beta chains were read from a single sample in a study of beta chain features in type 1 diabetes. Sequenced by immunoSEQ multiplex PCR; TCRdb stores in-frame clones only, minus some. There are some 350,000 clones in the sample; over 8.5% occur only once, and about 0.63% lies in the top ten. Sequencing was performed on central memory CD4+ T cells from blood. All receptors come from a man aged 30-40 years with type 1 diabetes. The CDR3 runs from the conserved cysteine through the conserved F or W. A D gene is named only where the DNA matches it firmly. Where a row states a size, it is once, few, many or the class of an expanded clone; other rows omit it.

j_call clone_size d_call v_call cdr3_aa cdr3_nt
TRBJ2-7 . TRBD1 TRBV7-2 CASRAPGQGNYEQYF TGTGCCAGCAGGGCCCCGGGACAGGGGAACTACGAGCAGTACTTC
TRBJ1-1 . . TRBV13 CASKALRQTNTEAFF TGTGCCAGCAAGGCCTTGAGACAAACGAACACTGAAGCTTTCTTT
TRBJ2-7 . . TRBV6-1 CASSGPPSYEQYF TGTGCCAGCAGTGGCCCTCCCTCCTACGAGCAGTACTTC
TRBJ2-7 many TRBD2 TRBV7-8 CASSLALAGGNEQYF TGTGCCAGCAGCTTAGCGCTAGCGGGAGGTAACGAGCAGTACTTC
TRBJ2-1 . . TRBV28 CASSSPRDRGHEQFF TGTGCCAGCAGTTCGCCCAGGGACCGCGGGCATGAGCAGTTCTTC
TRBJ1-1 . . TRBV11-2 CASSLALNTEAFF TGTGCCAGCAGCTTAGCACTGAACACTGAAGCTTTCTTT
TRBJ2-7 . TRBD1 TRBV7-2 CASSSPGQGSEQYF TGTGCCAGCAGCTCACCGGGACAGGGCTCCGAGCAGTACTTC
TRBJ2-2 . TRBD1 TRBV6-5 CASSSRTGLNTGELFF TGTGCCAGCAGTTCGCGGACAGGCCTCAACACCGGGGAGCTGTTTTTT
TRBJ1-2 few TRBD1 TRBV6-5 CASSYLRQGRGYTF TGTGCCAGCAGTTATCTCCGACAGGGACGTGGCTACACCTTC
TRBJ1-4 . . TRBV28 CATLDDEKLFF TGTGCCACCTTAGACGATGAAAAACTGTTTTTT
TRBJ2-3 . . TRBV5-1 CASSLGSASTDTQYF TGCGCCAGCAGCTTGGGGTCAGCTAGCACAGATACGCAGTATTTT
TRBJ2-5 few . TRBV18 CASSPGGGETQYF TGTGCCAGCTCACCCGGGGGAGGAGAGACCCAGTACTTC
TRBJ2-7 many . TRBV29-1 CSVELAPYYEQYF TGCAGCGTTGAGTTGGCCCCTTACTACGAGCAGTACTTC
TRBJ2-1 . TRBD2 TRBV19 CASSSHTSGSYNEQFF TGTGCCAGTAGTTCGCACACTAGCGGGTCCTACAATGAGCAGTTCTTC
TRBJ2-2 few TRBD2 TRBV5-1 CASSFASGDTGELFF TGCGCCAGCAGCTTTGCTAGCGGAGACACCGGGGAGCTGTTTTTT
TRBJ1-1 . . TRBV7-3 CASSLSAAMNTEAFF TGTGCCAGCAGCTTGTCCGCGGCAATGAACACTGAAGCTTTCTTT
TRBJ1-1 . . TRBV5-1 CASSLLGVEMNTEAFF TGCGCCAGCAGCTTGTTAGGGGTCGAGATGAACACTGAAGCTTTCTTT
TRBJ1-2 . TRBD1 TRBV6-1 CASSPGTGANYGYTF TGTGCCAGCAGTCCCGGGACAGGGGCGAACTATGGCTACACCTTC
TRBJ1-3 few . TRBV6-1 CASSPISGNTIYF TGTGCCAGCAGTCCCATCTCTGGAAACACCATATATTTT
TRBJ1-2 few TRBD1 TRBV7-2 CASSSGQVFGYTF TGTGCCAGCAGCTCCGGACAGGTTTTTGGCTACACCTTC